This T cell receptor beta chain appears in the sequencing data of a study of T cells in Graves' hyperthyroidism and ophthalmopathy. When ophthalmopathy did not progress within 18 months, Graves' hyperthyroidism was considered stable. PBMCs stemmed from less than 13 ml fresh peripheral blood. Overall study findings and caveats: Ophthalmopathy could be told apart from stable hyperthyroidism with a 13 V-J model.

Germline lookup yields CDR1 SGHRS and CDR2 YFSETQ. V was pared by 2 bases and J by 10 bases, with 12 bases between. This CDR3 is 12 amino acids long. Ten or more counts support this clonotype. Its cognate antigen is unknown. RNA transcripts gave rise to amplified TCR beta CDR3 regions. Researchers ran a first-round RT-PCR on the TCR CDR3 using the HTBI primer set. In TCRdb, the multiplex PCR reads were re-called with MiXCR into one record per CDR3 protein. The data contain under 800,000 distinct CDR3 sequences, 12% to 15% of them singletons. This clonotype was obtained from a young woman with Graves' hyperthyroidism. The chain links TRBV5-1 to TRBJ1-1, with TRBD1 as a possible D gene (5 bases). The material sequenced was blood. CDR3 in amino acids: CASSFGGEGAFF. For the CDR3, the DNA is TGCGCCAGCAGCTTCGGGGGGGAAGGAGCTTTCTTT.